This T cell receptor beta chain originates from a study of cytomegalovirus exposure and HLA in healthy donors. Whole-study results and caveats: Rare sequences made up most TCRs, while some public TCRs were found in many donors.

The CDR3 consists of 15 residues. Germline assignment: CDR1 KGHSH and CDR2 LQKENI. V lost 5 bases and J lost 3, with 16 bases in between. Use of 60 Vbeta and 13 Jbeta primers characterized the PCR. The method was immunoSEQ multiplex PCR; TCRdb's version includes in-frame clones alone and lacks a portion of them. The profile shows fewer than 95,000 clones, around 77% of them singletons. Notes on this clone: The antigen is not known.

This chain connects TRBV18 to TRBJ1-1; D is unclear. Sequenced material: PBMCs. The receptor comes from a man younger than 40 in good health and CMV-seronegative. The CDR3 DNA reads TGTGCCAGCTCAGGGAGACCTAATGTAGACACTGAAGCTTTCTTT. The encoded protein is CASSGRPNVDTEAFF.